The 23 T cell receptor beta chains below all came from one sample that was sequenced in a study of shared clonotypes between healthy human individuals. Clones were sequenced by immunoSEQ multiplex PCR, and TCRdb holds only the in-frame ones, with some missing. The table includes about 1.5 million clones, around 98% detected once. The sequenced sample consisted of naive CD4+ T cells sorted from blood. The sample's subset: CD45RA+ positively selected. The receptors were gathered from a man aged 25 to 40 in good health.

The chain links TRBV7-2 to TRBJ2-7; D uncertain. Germline-derived CDR1 and CDR2 are SGHTA and FQGNSA. There are 16 residues in the CDR3. Trimming pared 5 bases from V and 3 bases from J, leaving 20 bases between. CDR3 loop: CASSPWESRFGYEQYF. CDR3 bases: TGTGCCAGCAGCCCTTGGGAAAGTCGATTCGGCTACGAGCAGTACTTC.

The V and J genes are TRBV29-1 and TRBJ1-5, with D possibly TRBD1 on 5 matching bases. Germline-derived CDR1 and CDR2 are SQVTM and ANQGSEA. The ends were cut back, 5 bases at V and 4 bases at J, with 9 bases in the middle. The CDR3 is 12 residues long. The CDR3 is CSVLGDNQPQHF. As DNA, the CDR3 is TGCAGCGTTCTAGGGGATAATCAGCCCCAGCATTTT.

The chain links TRBV5-4 to TRBJ1-1; possible D gene TRBD1, 5 bases. V shed 5 bases and J shed 3 bases, with 14 bases lying between them. This CDR3 spans 14 amino acids. Germline values: CDR1 SGHNT, CDR2 YYREEE (reference sequence). This CDR3 reads CASRPGGVDTEAFF. The DNA of the CDR3 is TGTGCCAGCAGACCGGGGGGAGTTGACACTGAAGCTTTCTTT.

V gene TRBV6-5 combines with J gene TRBJ2-3, with TRBD2 matching over 7 bases. CDR3 size: 12 residues. Germline V gene sequence: CDR1 MNHEY, CDR2 SVGAGI. Trimming cost V 7 bases and J 5 bases; bases outside gene matches: 3. CDR3 nucleotides: TGTGCCAGCACGGGAGGCCAAGATACGCAGTATTTT. Its protein is CASTGGQDTQYF.

The CDR3 is CASSLNPGAGQYF. The CDR3 region has the DNA TGTGCCAGCAGTTTAAACCCAGGGGCAGGGCAGTACTTC. V gene TRBV27 combines with J gene TRBJ2-7, with D maybe TRBD1 (6 bases). Trimming removed 2 bases from V and 9 bases from J, with 14 bases in between. This CDR3 has 13 amino acids. Per germline, CDR1 MNHEY and CDR2 SMNVEV (reference sequence).

The V gene is TRBV7-6, the J gene TRBJ2-7; weak D call: TRBD1 (6 bases). V shed 2 bases and J shed 5 bases, with 10 bases lying between them. This CDR3 is 13 amino acids long. Germline loops: CDR1 SGHVS, CDR2 FNYEAQ. The CDR3 DNA is TGTGCCAGCAGCTTATGGCCAGGGGACGAGCAGTACTTC. Its protein product is CASSLWPGDEQYF. The whole variable domain, remainder taken from reference TRBV7-6 and TRBJ2-7, is GAGVSQSPRYKVTKRGQDVALRCDPISGHVSLYWYRQALGQGPEFLTYFNYEAQQDKSGLPNDRFSAERPEGSISTLTIQRTEQRDSAMYRCASSLWPGDEQYFGPGTRLTVT.

V is TRBV9 and J is TRBJ2-3; no firm D call. The CDR3 runs 14 residues. CDR1 is SGDLS, CDR2 YYNGEE, per germline. CDR3 region: CASSLLGSTDTQYF. The DNA for the CDR3 is TGTGCAAGTAGTCTACTGGGAAGCACAGATACGCAGTATTTT.

CDR3 sequence: CASNRDVSGNTIYF. The CDR3 DNA sequence: TGTGCCAGCAATCGGGACGTCTCTGGAAACACCATATATTTT. This chain uses TRBV9 with TRBJ1-3, with D perhaps TRBD1 (5 bases). The V gene's germline CDR1 is SGDLS and CDR2 YYNGEE. Trimming shortened V by 6 bases and J by 0 bases, and 10 bases separated the two germline ends. There are 14 residues in the CDR3.

The genes are TRBV28 and TRBJ1-2, with D possibly TRBD1 on 5 matching bases. The CDR3 covers 17 residues. The germline V gene has CDR1 MDHEN and CDR2 SYDVKM. V lost 6 bases, J lost 3 bases, and 23 bases lay in between. The CDR3 nucleotides read TGTGCCAGCAGCTCCCATACAGGACGTATTACCTACTATGGCTACACCTTC. The encoded protein is CASSSHTGRITYYGYTF.

The chain is built from TRBV10-3 and TRBJ2-3; D is unclear. Germline CDR1 and CDR2: ENHRY and SYGVKD. This CDR3 spans 14 amino acids. The ends were cut back, 3 bases at V and 0 bases at J, with 7 bases in the middle. The CDR3: CAISDITSTDTQYF. The CDR3 DNA follows: TGTGCCATCAGTGACATCACTAGCACAGATACGCAGTATTTT.

This clone was counted a single time. The chain is built from TRBV5-5 and TRBJ2-7; D is perhaps TRBD1 or TRBD2 (6 bases each). Germline V gene lookup returns CDR1 SGHKS and CDR2 YYEKEE (reference sequence). This CDR3 has 16 residues. The V end was cut by 0 bases, the J end by 6 bases, with 19 bases between. The CDR3 reads CASSLGSGVRGGEQYF. The DNA for the CDR3 is TGTGCCAGCAGCTTGGGTTCCGGGGTCAGGGGAGGCGAGCAGTACTTC.

This clone has a single count. This chain uses TRBV14 with TRBJ1-2; 11 bases fit TRBD1. The germline V gene has CDR1 SGHDN and CDR2 FVKESK. This CDR3 has 15 amino acids. J gave up 2 bases and V 3 bases, and 2 bases lay outside the gene matches. The CDR3 protein is CASSHGTGGNYGYTF. The CDR3, as DNA: TGTGCCAGCAGCCACGGGACAGGGGGAAACTATGGCTACACCTTC.

The chain joins TRBV11-3 to TRBJ2-3; TRBD2 aligns across 12 bases. This CDR3 comprises 19 residues. The V segment lost 0 bases and the J segment 0 bases; nucleotides outside the gene matches: 7. The V gene's germline CDR1 is SGHNT and CDR2 YENEEA. CDR3 coding DNA: TGTGCCAGCAGCTTAGACCTACCAGGGACTAGCGGGAGCACAGATACGCAGTATTTT. Translating it yields CASSLDLPGTSGSTDTQYF.

The table lists this clone with a count of one. V is TRBV18 and J is TRBJ1-5; D uncertain. Germline V gene lookup returns CDR1 KGHSH and CDR2 LQKENI. This CDR3 region has 13 residues. V gave up 3 bases and J gave up 3 bases, with 6 bases separating them. CDR3 nucleotides: TGTGCCAGCTCACCCCTCGACAATCAGCCCCAGCATTTT. This sequence encodes CASSPLDNQPQHF. Full variable domain (outside the CDR3, taken from reference TRBV18 and TRBJ1-5): NAGVMQNPRHLVRRRGQEARLRCSPMKGHSHVYWYRQLPEEGLKFMVYLQKENIIDESGMPKERFSAEFPKEGPSILRIQQVVRGDSAAYFCASSPLDNQPQHFGDGTRLSIL.

This chain uses TRBV7-9 with TRBJ1-1, with D unresolved. This CDR3 contains 13 residues. Trimming took off 2 bases at V and 11 bases at J, with 15 bases between the two ends. Germline V gene lookup returns CDR1 SEHNR and CDR2 FQNEAQ (reference sequence). The CDR3 here is CASSLRGGFSAFF. The CDR3 nucleotides read TGTGCCAGCAGCTTACGAGGAGGGTTTTCGGCTTTCTTT.

V and J are TRBV5-1 and TRBJ1-4; D is unresolved. The germline V and J ends were trimmed by 1 base and 10 bases, with 5 bases remaining between them. From germline, CDR1 is SGHRS and CDR2 YFSETQ. CDR3 length: 11 amino acids. For the CDR3, the DNA is TGCGCCAGCAGCTTGTGTCCAAAACTGTTTTTT. It is translated as CASSLCPKLFF. Complete variable domain (other parts from reference TRBV5-1 and TRBJ1-4): KAGVTQTPRYLIKTRGQQVTLSCSPISGHRSVSWYQQTPGQGLQFLFEYFSETQRNKGNFPGRFSGRQFSNSRSEMNVSTLELGDSALYLCASSLCPKLFFGSGTQLSVL.

The gene calls are TRBV4-1 and TRBJ1-4; D unclear. The CDR3 runs 15 residues. V lost 4 bases and J 8 bases, leaving 17 bases between the germline ends. CDR1 is MGHRA, CDR2 YSYEKL, per germline. CDR3 region: CASSLGVERSEKLFF. In nucleotides, the CDR3 is TGCGCCAGCAGCCTAGGAGTGGAACGCAGCGAAAAACTGTTTTTT.

CDR3 residues: CASSLDAGSTYEQYF. The CDR3 DNA is TGTGCCAGCAGCTTAGATGCAGGGTCAACCTACGAGCAGTACTTC. V usage is TRBV11-2 and J usage is TRBJ2-7; tentative D call: TRBD1 (5 bases). V gave up 0 bases and J gave up 2 bases, with 11 bases separating them. This CDR3 spans 15 amino acids. Per the germline V gene, CDR1 is SGHAT and CDR2 is FQNNGV.

V and J are TRBV6-5 and TRBJ1-2, with TRBD1 matching over 11 bases. Trimming took 7 bases from V and 4 from J; bases not matched to a gene: 8. This CDR3 is 15 amino acids long. Germline V gene sequence: CDR1 MNHEY, CDR2 SVGAGI. CDR3 region: CASTEVGTGGYGYTF. The CDR3 region has the DNA TGTGCCAGCACCGAAGTCGGGACAGGGGGCTATGGCTACACCTTC.

The chain has TRBV5-4 and TRBJ2-5, with 7 bases aligning to TRBD1. The CDR3 extends over 15 amino acids. Germline CDR1 and CDR2: SGHNT and YYREEE (reference sequence). After removal of 2 bases from V and 3 bases from J, the junction contained 7 bases not matched to a gene. This chain's CDR3 is CASSLRGGLEETQYF. For the CDR3, the DNA is TGTGCCAGCAGCTTAAGAGGGGGCCTGGAAGAGACCCAGTACTTC.

The V gene is TRBV19, the J gene TRBJ1-5; 7 positions match TRBD1. V trimming: 4 bases; J trimming: 4 bases; junction bases outside the gene matches: 4. The germline CDR1 and CDR2 sequences are LNHDA and SQIVND (reference sequence). CDR3 length: 14 residues. CDR3 loop: CASSRGQPNQPQHF. The DNA for the CDR3 is TGTGCCAGTAGTAGGGGACAGCCTAATCAGCCCCAGCATTTT.

The gene calls are TRBV15 and TRBJ1-3; D is possibly TRBD1 (5 bases). The germline V gene encodes CDR1 LNHNV and CDR2 YYDKDF (reference sequence). Trimming took 9 bases from V and 2 from J, leaving 14 bases between them. CDR3 length: 14 residues. The CDR3 DNA reads TGTGCCACGCAGGGCGGGGTCGCTGGAAACACCATATATTTT. As protein: CATQGGVAGNTIYF.

This chain connects TRBV19 to TRBJ2-3; tentatively, D is TRBD2 (6 bases). V gave up 5 bases and J gave up 4 bases, with 10 bases separating them. Germline V CDR1 and CDR2: LNHDA, SQIVND (reference sequence). The CDR3 consists of 13 residues. The CDR3 nucleotides are TGTGCCAGTAGTGTCCCGGGGGCAGATACGCAGTATTTT. It specifies CASSVPGADTQYF.